Reported below is one T cell receptor beta chain. This sample is part of a study of cytomegalovirus exposure and HLA in healthy donors. Amplification used 60 Vbeta primers and 13 Jbeta primers. Assay used: immunoSEQ multiplex PCR; TCRdb lists only in-frame clones, some missing. The table shows under 200,000 clones, with roughly 80% occurring only once. The germline V gene has CDR1 SGDLS and CDR2 YYNGEE. V was pared by 4 bases and J by 6 bases, with 4 bases of the junction left unmatched. The CDR3 totals 15 residues. The sequenced material came from PBMCs. The chain uses TRBV9 and TRBJ2-3; 14 bases agree with TRBD2. This receptor was identified in a man aged 45 to 65 in good health and CMV-seropositive. The CDR3 coding sequence is TGTGCCAGCAGCACTCGGACTAGCGGGGGGGATACGCAGTATTTT. This translates into CASSTRTSGGDTQYF.